Listed below are T cell receptor beta chains from one sample, sequenced in a study of response to subunit inactivated influenza vaccine. MiXCR was run by TCRdb on the RT-PCR reads, yielding one entry per CDR3 protein. The table shows 590,000 or so distinct CDR3 sequences, with 13% to 15% occurring only once. The input for sequencing was PBMCs from blood, taken about 14 days before vaccination. The origin of the receptors is a man aged 50 or older who received an inactivated influenza vaccine. Each CDR3 is given with its conserved first and last residue. The D gene is left open where the match is weak. Size is stated for part of the rows, as once, few or many counts, or as a class when the clone is expanded.

.	TRBV27	TRBJ2-5	TRBD2	TGTGCCAGCAGTTTATATGGGCCCCCGTCTAGCGGGGGTTTGGAGACCCAGTACTTC	CASSLYGPPSSGGLETQYF
many	TRBV5-1	TRBJ2-3	TRBD2	TGCGCCAGCAGCAGCGGGACCGGGTACACAGATACGCAGTATTTT	CASSSGTGYTDTQYF
.	TRBV7-9	TRBJ2-7	.	TGTGCCAGCAGCTTAGGGGACGGCGGCTACGAGCAGTACTTC	CASSLGDGGYEQYF
.	TRBV12-3/TRBV12-4	TRBJ2-3	TRBD2	TGTGCCAGCAGTCCCCTCGGGTTTGCGGGGGGCACAGATACGCAGTATTTT	CASSPLGFAGGTDTQYF
many	TRBV12-3/TRBV12-4	TRBJ2-1	TRBD2	TGTGCCAGCACCCTTCGGAGCGGGAGTTGGTCCTACAATGAGCAGTTCTTC	CASTLRSGSWSYNEQFF
.	TRBV25-1	TRBJ2-2	.	TGTGCCAGCAGTGAAGTGGGGAACACCGGGGAGCTGTTTTTT	CASSEVGNTGELFF
few	TRBV9	TRBJ2-7	TRBD2	TGTGCCAGCAGCAAGGGACTAGCGGGGGAACAGTACTTC	CASSKGLAGEQYF
many	TRBV12-3/TRBV12-4	TRBJ2-7	.	TGTGCCAGCAGTTTATTGGTGACATTTAGGGACTACGAGCAGTACTTC	CASSLLVTFRDYEQYF
many	TRBV7-6	TRBJ2-1	TRBD1	TGTGCCAGCAGCCGAAGCCGACAGGGCTCCTACAATGAGCAGTTCTTC	CASSRSRQGSYNEQFF
few	TRBV12-3/TRBV12-4	TRBJ2-1	TRBD2	TGTGCCAGCAGTCGGACTAGCGGGAGGACTGAGCAGTTCTTC	CASSRTSGRTEQFF
many	TRBV27	TRBJ2-3	.	TGTGCCAGCAGGCCCTTTTGGGGGGGCAAGTCTAGCACAGATACGCAGTATTTT	CASRPFWGGKSSTDTQYF
few	TRBV7-2	TRBJ2-5	.	TGTGCCAGCAGCTTTCCCCTTGGCGGGACCCAAGAGACCCAGTACTTC	CASSFPLGGTQETQYF
few	TRBV13	TRBJ2-1	.	TGTGCCAGCAGCTTAGGAGGAGGCGTAGATGGAAGGAATGAGCAGTTCTTC	CASSLGGGVDGRNEQFF
few	TRBV7-9	TRBJ2-3	TRBD2	TGTGCCCAAGCGGGGTCGGACACAGATACGCAGTATTTT	CAQAGSDTDTQYF
many	TRBV12-3/TRBV12-4	TRBJ2-7	TRBD1	TGTGCCAGCGGACCGGGACAGGAGACCTACGAGCAGTACTTC	CASGPGQETYEQYF
.	TRBV14	TRBJ2-1	.	TGTGCCAGCAGCAAGGTTTCGAGGTCCCATGAGCAGTTCTTC	CASSKVSRSHEQFF
.	TRBV6-2/TRBV6-3	TRBJ2-7	TRBD1	TGTGCCAGCAGTTACCATCAGGGACAGGGCCCGAGCTCCTACGAGCAGTACTTC	CASSYHQGQGPSSYEQYF
.	TRBV27	TRBJ1-6	.	TGTGCCAGCAGTTTTCGGGACAACGCCTGGGGTTCACCCCTCCACTTT	CASSFRDNAWGSPLHF
.	TRBV6-2/TRBV6-3	TRBJ2-6	TRBD1	TGTGCCAGCAGCCGGCCGGGACAGGGTCTCAACGTCCTGACTTTC	CASSRPGQGLNVLTF
.	TRBV20-1	TRBJ2-3	.	TGCAGTGCTAGAGATCTCGGAGGGGCAGGAGATACGCAGTATTTT	CSARDLGGAGDTQYF
few	TRBV2	TRBJ1-2	TRBD1	TGTGCCAGCAGCGGGACAGCCCAGGGGGGTAGCTACACCTTC	CASSGTAQGGSYTF
few	TRBV12-3/TRBV12-4	TRBJ1-1	.	TGTGCCAGCAGTTTCCAGGGCGCTGAAGCTTTCTTT	CASSFQGAEAFF
few	TRBV7-2	TRBJ1-2	.	TGTGCCAGCAGCTGGGGGCGAGCGTCTGGCTACACCTTC	CASSWGRASGYTF
many	TRBV5-1	TRBJ2-3	.	TGCGCCAGCAGCTTGGCCACTACCACAGATACGCAGTATTTT	CASSLATTTDTQYF
.	TRBV5-1	TRBJ2-7	.	TGCGCCAGCAGCTTGGATCCAACCTACGAGCAGTACTTC	CASSLDPTYEQYF
many	TRBV4-2	TRBJ2-5	.	TGTGCCAGCAGCCAAGGAGTATATCAAGAGACCCAGTACTTC	CASSQGVYQETQYF
.	TRBV4-2	TRBJ1-3	.	TGTGCCAGCAGCCCAGGCGGGGGGCGTTCTGGAAACACCATATATTTT	CASSPGGGRSGNTIYF
.	TRBV6-5	TRBJ2-3	.	TGTGCCAGCAGTTACTTACGATATGGGCCTGACACAGATACGCAGTATTTT	CASSYLRYGPDTDTQYF
.	TRBV4-2	TRBJ1-2	TRBD1	TGTGCCAGCAGCCAGCCGGACAGGGGCTATGGCTACACCTTC	CASSQPDRGYGYTF
few	TRBV7-8	TRBJ2-5	.	TGTGCCAGCAGCCCGGGGGAGACAGGAGAGACCCAGTACTTC	CASSPGETGETQYF
many	TRBV29-1	TRBJ2-7	.	TGCAGCGTTGAGGGGGGGCCCCCTACCTACGAGCAGTACTTC	CSVEGGPPTYEQYF
.	TRBV29-1	TRBJ2-2	TRBD2	TGCAGCGGGCGGGAGGGCCGGCGCACCGGGGAGCTGTTTTTT	CSGREGRRTGELFF
.	TRBV21-1	TRBJ2-7	.	TGTGCCAGCAGCAAAAGGAAGCACAGGGAGACCTACGAGCAGTACTTC	CASSKRKHRETYEQYF
.	TRBV7-7	TRBJ2-5	TRBD2	TGTGCCAGAAATCCGGGACTAGCGGGAAGGGAGACCCAGTACTTC	CARNPGLAGRETQYF
.	TRBV20-1	TRBJ2-5	.	TGCAGTGCTAGAGATCTAGGTTATGTGATCCAAGAGACCCAGTACTTC	CSARDLGYVIQETQYF
.	TRBV29-1	TRBJ2-1	TRBD2	TGCAGCGGCCAATTAAGGGGACGGGAGGGGTCCTACAATGAGCAGTTCTTC	CSGQLRGREGSYNEQFF
few	TRBV14	TRBJ2-1	TRBD1	TGTGCCAGCAGCCAAAGTCCTAAGATGTATGGGACAGATAATTTCGATGAGCAGTTCTTC	CASSQSPKMYGTDNFDEQFF
few	TRBV5-1	TRBJ1-6	TRBD1	TGCGCCAGCAGCTTGGGGACAGGCGGAGGGAATTCACCCCTCCACTTT	CASSLGTGGGNSPLHF
few	TRBV24-1	TRBJ2-5	.	TGTGCCACCAGTGATTTGACCTTGGGGGAGACCCAGTACTTC	CATSDLTLGETQYF
.	TRBV5-5	TRBJ2-1	TRBD2	TGTGCCAGCACTTCAACCCGGGGGGGGCACGATGAGCAGTTCTTC	CASTSTRGGHDEQFF
.	TRBV7-2	TRBJ2-2	.	TGTGCCAGCTCCGGGCCGAACACCGGGGAGCTGTTTTTT	CASSGPNTGELFF
.	TRBV11-2	TRBJ2-5	.	TGTGCCAGCAGCGCACAGGAGTACCAAGAGACCCAGTACTTC	CASSAQEYQETQYF
.	TRBV27	TRBJ2-1	TRBD2	TGTGCCAGCAGTTTTGGGACTAGCGCCAATGAGCAGTTCTTC	CASSFGTSANEQFF
.	TRBV6-2/TRBV6-3	TRBJ2-1	TRBD1	TGTGCCAGCGGTTTCATCCCGACGACAGGGAGCTCCTACAATGAGCAGTTCTTC	CASGFIPTTGSSYNEQFF
.	TRBV28	TRBJ2-1	TRBD2	TGTGCCAGCAGTTTACCCTGGGAGCGGGGGGGCTGGGAGCAGTTCTTC	CASSLPWERGGWEQFF
few	TRBV7-9	TRBJ2-5	TRBD2	TGTGCCAGCAGCGGAGGACTAGCGGGAGCGGAGACCCAGTACTTC	CASSGGLAGAETQYF
many	TRBV12-3/TRBV12-4	TRBJ2-1	.	TGTGCCAGCAGTTTTGACACCAGCTCCTACAATGAGCAGTTCTTC	CASSFDTSSYNEQFF
.	TRBV3-1	TRBJ2-4	TRBD1	TGTGCCAGCAGACAATCGACAGGGGGCTCCCCTTCGCACTTC	CASRQSTGGSPSHF
many	TRBV4-3	TRBJ2-5	.	TGCGCCAGCAGCCAAAACGCCGGGACCAGGACAGAGACCCAGTACTTC	CASSQNAGTRTETQYF
.	TRBV9	TRBJ2-3	.	TGTGCCAGCAGTCCAAAGGTAGCGGGCACAGATACGCAGTATTTT	CASSPKVAGTDTQYF
few	TRBV5-5	TRBJ2-5	TRBD2	TGTGCCAGCAGCCCTCACCTAGCGGGGGCCCAAGAGACCCAGTACTTC	CASSPHLAGAQETQYF
.	TRBV20-1	TRBJ2-1	TRBD2	TGCAGTGCACAGACCCCTAGCGGGAGTGTCCACAATGAGCAGTTCTTC	CSAQTPSGSVHNEQFF
.	TRBV9	TRBJ2-3	TRBD2	TGTGCCAGCAGCGCGGGGACTAGCGGGAGGGGAGATACGCAGTATTTT	CASSAGTSGRGDTQYF
.	TRBV24-1	TRBJ2-1	.	TGTGCCACCAGTGATTTGCGCCAGGGGGGGAATGAGCAGTTCTTC	CATSDLRQGGNEQFF
few	TRBV12-3/TRBV12-4	TRBJ1-3	.	TGTGCCAGCCGACCACCTGGAAACACCATATATTTT	CASRPPGNTIYF
.	TRBV10-3	TRBJ2-2	TRBD1	TGTGCCATCAGATCCGGGACAGCTAACACCGGGGAGCTGTTTTTT	CAIRSGTANTGELFF
few	TRBV24-1	TRBJ2-7	TRBD1	TGTGCCACCAGCGTGACAGGGTACGAGCAGTACTTC	CATSVTGYEQYF
.	TRBV24-1	TRBJ2-7	TRBD2	TGTGCCACCAGTGACAGGACTAGCGGGAGGAACGAGCAGTACTTC	CATSDRTSGRNEQYF
.	TRBV20-1	TRBJ2-5	TRBD2	TGCAGTGCTAGCTCTACTAGCGGGACCAACCAAGAGACCCAGTACTTC	CSASSTSGTNQETQYF